Listed below are T cell receptor beta chains from one sample, sequenced in a study of regulatory T cells in long-lasting Graves disease. TCRdb re-called the multiplex PCR reads with MiXCR, one entry per CDR3 protein. The sample comprises 650,000 to 850,000 distinct CDR3 sequences, about 32% of which are singletons, and under 55% rests with the top ten. The sample here was peripheral blood mononuclear cells (PBMCs), taken when the disease was refractory, from a patient treated with antithyroid drugs. The receptors stem from a female donor with Graves disease. The CDR3 runs from the conserved cysteine through the conserved F or W. Each record gives: V gene, clone size, J gene, D gene, CDR3 DNA, CDR3 protein. A D gene is named only where the DNA matches it firmly. Clone size appears in some rows only: once, few, many, or a class for an expanded clone.

>TRBV6-5|many|TRBJ2-5|NA
TGTGCCAGCAGTTATGAAGCTCAAGAGACCCAGTACTTC
CASSYEAQETQYF
>TRBV12-5|once|TRBJ2-7|TRBD2
TGTGCTAGTGGTGCAGCCCAACTAGCGGGAGTTGACGAGCAGTACTTC
CASGAAQLAGVDEQYF
>TRBV7-9|NA|TRBJ1-1|NA
TGTGCCAGCAGCTGGAACGGGGGGACTGAAGCTTTCTTT
CASSWNGGTEAFF
>TRBV7-2|many|TRBJ2-7|TRBD1
TGTGCCAGCAGCTTAGTCAGGGGGAACTCCTACGAGCAGTACTTC
CASSLVRGNSYEQYF
>TRBV12-3/TRBV12-4|few|TRBJ1-5|NA
TGTGCCAGCAGTTTTAGCAGAGGAAATCAGCCCCAGCATTTT
CASSFSRGNQPQHF
>TRBV3-1|NA|TRBJ2-5|NA
TGTGCCAGCAGCCGCTCAAGGACAGCCCAAGAGACCCAGTACTTC
CASSRSRTAQETQYF
>TRBV11-2|many|TRBJ2-7|TRBD2
TGTGCCAGCAGCTCGGGGACGACTAGCGGGGCCTACGAGCAGTACTTC
CASSSGTTSGAYEQYF
>TRBV15|NA|TRBJ1-1|NA
TGTGCCACCAGCAGACCGGACAGCGAGAACACTGAAGCTTTCTTT
CATSRPDSENTEAFF
>TRBV2|many|TRBJ2-2|NA
TGTGCCAGCAGTCCCATCTCACGGACCGGGGAGCTGTTTTTT
CASSPISRTGELFF
>TRBV30|few|TRBJ1-6|TRBD1
TGTGCCCGACACCCCGGGACAGCTGGTTCACCCCTCCACTTT
CARHPGTAGSPLHF
>TRBV5-1|NA|TRBJ1-5|TRBD1
TGCGCCAGCAGCCCCAATGGCGGGACAGGGGGAAATCAGCCCCAGCATTTT
CASSPNGGTGGNQPQHF
>TRBV7-2|NA|TRBJ2-7|NA
TGTGCCAGCAGCTTAATCTCGCGTAACTACGAGCAGTACTTC
CASSLISRNYEQYF
>TRBV30|few|TRBJ1-1|NA
TGTGCCTGGAGTGTACTGTTGGGACTAACGACTGAAGCTTTCTTT
CAWSVLLGLTTEAFF
>TRBV5-1|few|TRBJ1-1|NA
TGCGCCAGCAGCGGTCCGACAACGAACACTGAAGCTTTCTTT
CASSGPTTNTEAFF